These T cell receptor beta chains were read from a single sample in a study of OX40 agonist ivuxolimab in advanced cancers. The assay was immunoSEQ multiplex PCR, and TCRdb's table has in-frame clones only and misses some. The table records some 33,000 clones, roughly four fifths of them present only once. Specimen: CD4+ or CD8+ T cells sorted from blood, collected in a trial of the OX40 agonist ivuxolimab. The receptors originated from an adult with an advanced solid tumor such as melanoma, head and neck, liver or kidney cancer. Both conserved end residues are part of each CDR3. D genes are given only for firm matches. Size values are once, few and many counts, or a class for expanded clones, and some rows have none.

J | D | size | length | V | CDR3 | DNA
TRBJ2-3 | . | . | 14 | TRBV6-1 | CASSAERSTDTQYF | TGTGCCAGCAGTGCCGAGCGGAGCACAGATACGCAGTATTTT
TRBJ2-3 | . | . | 16 | TRBV7-2 | CASSLGMARTTDTQYF | TGTGCCAGCAGCTTAGGGATGGCGCGGACTACAGATACGCAGTATTTT
TRBJ2-3 | TRBD2 | . | 15 | TRBV7-3 | CASSFSGRVGDTQYF | TGTGCCAGCAGCTTCAGCGGGAGGGTAGGAGATACGCAGTATTTT
TRBJ2-1 | . | . | 14 | TRBV15 | CATSRGYSADEQFF | TGTGCCACCAGCAGAGGATATAGCGCCGATGAGCAGTTCTTC
TRBJ2-3 | . | . | 15 | TRBV5-1 | CASSFGGQSTDTQYF | TGCGCCAGCAGCTTTGGCGGCCAGAGCACAGATACGCAGTATTTT
TRBJ2-3 | TRBD2 | . | 15 | TRBV5-6 | CASSSLAGGRDTQYF | TGTGCCAGCAGCTCCTTAGCGGGAGGGCGGGATACGCAGTATTTT
TRBJ1-2 | . | . | 13 | TRBV5-6 | CASSFQGSYGYTF | TGTGCCAGCAGCTTCCAGGGGAGCTATGGCTACACCTTC
TRBJ2-1 | TRBD2 | . | 16 | TRBV28 | CASSSHRAGGHDEQFF | TGTGCCAGCAGTTCCCACAGGGCGGGGGGGCACGATGAGCAGTTCTTC
TRBJ1-2 | TRBD1 | . | 15 | TRBV19 | CASSTLFSGTGGYTF | TGTGCCAGTAGTACGCTTTTTTCCGGGACAGGAGGCTACACCTTC
TRBJ2-7 | . | few | 14 | TRBV27 | CASSSRGGYYEQYF | TGTGCCAGCAGTTCTCGTGGGGGTTACTACGAGCAGTACTTC
TRBJ1-1 | . | . | 14 | TRBV7-9 | CASSLGGYKTEAFF | TGTGCCAGCAGCTTAGGGGGATATAAGACTGAAGCTTTCTTT
TRBJ1-1 | . | . | 15 | TRBV10-3 | CAISESEEPNTEAFF | TGTGCCATCAGTGAGTCCGAGGAACCGAACACTGAAGCTTTCTTT